The present entry profiles one T cell receptor (beta chain) with its context. What it binds is unknown. This CDR3 comprises 18 residues. Germline lookup yields CDR1 LNHDA and CDR2 SQIVND (reference sequence). The ends lost 3 bases at V and 4 bases at J; junction bases unmatched: 18. The source of the sample is a study of T cell responses to AZD1222 COVID-19 vaccine. Looking at the study overall: Whether given at about 4 or about 12 weeks, second doses were pooled.

Assay: immunoSEQ multiplex PCR; the TCRdb copy retains only in-frame clones and omits some. The data show about 180,000 clones, roughly nine tenths seen once. Study-wide results and limits: The study sampled repertoires only after the peak T cell response. The study found vaccine-associated CD4 TCRs spanning spike, dominant at 160-218 and 743-854. The breadth and depth of Spike-specific TCRs increased once two AZD1222 doses had been given.

The clonotype comes from an adult in good health. J is TRBJ2-7 and V is TRBV19, with 7 bases identical to TRBD1. This specimen consisted of peripheral blood, obtained on day 0 of AZD1222 vaccination. CDR3 residues: CASSMFRRTGHPPYEQYF. Here the CDR3 DNA reads TGTGCCAGTAGTATGTTTAGGAGGACAGGTCATCCTCCGTACGAGCAGTACTTC. The full variable domain, completed using reference TRBV19 and TRBJ2-7, is DGGITQSPKYLFRKEGQNVTLSCEQNLNHDAMYWYRQDPGQGLRLIYYSQIVNDFQKGDIAEGYSVSREKKESFPLTVTSAQKNPTAFYLCASSMFRRTGHPPYEQYFGPGTRLTVT.